Shown below are 7 T cell receptor beta chains from a single sample sequenced in a study of CD8+ T cells in alopecia areata. Following RNA extraction, reverse transcription yielded cDNA that acted as the sequencing template. Only in-frame clones appear in the TCRdb table, and some are missing; sequencing was by immunoSEQ multiplex PCR. The sample has roughly 150,000 clones, about 60% seen once; the top ten hold over 4%. The sample taken for sequencing was CD4+ T cells sorted from blood. The receptor set was obtained from a human donor in good health.

The V gene is TRBV25-1, the J gene TRBJ2-7; D may be TRBD2 (5 bases). V lost 3 bases, J lost 3 bases, and 12 bases lay in between. Looked up from germline, CDR1 is MGHDK and CDR2 is SYGVNS. The CDR3 totals 14 residues. The CDR3 DNA reads as TGTGCCAGCAGTGACAGCGGAGCGCTCTACGAGCAGTACTTC. Its protein product is CASSDSGALYEQYF.

The V call is TRBV5-1, the J call TRBJ2-7; D is undetermined. V lost 0 bases to trimming and J lost 2 bases, with 6 bases between them. Per the germline V gene, CDR1 is SGHRS and CDR2 is YFSETQ. This CDR3 comprises 13 residues. Here the CDR3 DNA reads TGCGCCAGCAGCTTGGACAGCGCCTACGAGCAGTACTTC. This codes for CASSLDSAYEQYF.

This clone was observed a handful of times. A junction end diverges from the germline sequence, so it may reflect a read error. This chain uses TRBV7-7 with TRBJ2-2; 10 bases map to TRBD1. The germline CDR1 and CDR2 sequences are SSHAT and FNYEAQ (reference sequence). This CDR3 contains 16 residues. The CDR3 DNA sequence: TGTGCTAGCAGCGCCCGGGACAGGGGATTTGGCGGGGAGCTGTTTTTT. The encoded protein is CASSARDRGFGGELFF.

The V call is TRBV29-1, the J call TRBJ1-2; the match to TRBD1 covers 11 bases. The V segment lost 2 bases and the J segment 1 base; nucleotides outside the gene matches: 6. There are 16 residues in the CDR3. The germline V gene encodes CDR1 SQVTM and CDR2 ANQGSEA. CDR3 in amino acids: CSVESRTGGFNYGYTF. The CDR3 bases are TGCAGCGTTGAAAGCCGGACAGGGGGCTTTAACTATGGCTACACCTTC.

This clone was seen a single time. V gene TRBV28 combines with J gene TRBJ2-5; D may be TRBD1 (6 bases). Trimming took off 5 bases at V and 1 base at J, with 11 bases between the two ends. From germline, CDR1 is MDHEN and CDR2 SYDVKM. This CDR3 comprises 14 residues. The CDR3 DNA reads TGTGCCAGCAGTCGGGGACACCTCCAAGAGACCCAGTACTTC. Translated: CASSRGHLQETQYF.

In this sample, this clone turned up a few times. The chain carries TRBV5-1 and TRBJ1-4, with D maybe TRBD1 (6 bases). V shed 6 bases and J shed 3 bases, with 12 bases lying between them. This CDR3 comprises 14 residues. The germline CDR1 and CDR2 sequences are SGHRS and YFSETQ. Written as DNA, the CDR3 is TGCGCCAGCAACCTGGGACACCCTAATGAAAAACTGTTTTTT. Its translation: CASNLGHPNEKLFF.

The chain has TRBV4-2 and TRBJ2-6, with D perhaps TRBD1 (6 bases). The CDR3 is made up of 19 amino acids. V was trimmed by 3 bases and J by 0 bases, leaving 18 bases between them. CDR1 is LGHNA, CDR2 YNFKEQ, per germline. CDR3 residues: CASSQRTDSISSGANVLTF. The CDR3 DNA sequence: TGTGCCAGCAGCCAGCGGACGGACAGTATTTCCTCTGGGGCCAACGTCCTGACTTTC.